The entry that follows covers one T cell receptor (beta chain) sequence. No antigen is known for it. This CDR3 contains 18 residues. The germline V gene has CDR1 SEHNR and CDR2 FQNEAQ (reference sequence). The J segment lost 4 bases and the V segment lost 5 bases, leaving 10 bases of the junction unmatched. In the PCR, 60 Vbeta and 13 Jbeta primers were used. Sequenced by immunoSEQ multiplex PCR; TCRdb stores in-frame clones only, minus some. The profile shows 100,000 to 150,000 clones, roughly 80% of them singletons. This record comes from a study of cytomegalovirus exposure and HLA in healthy donors. Study as a whole: An earlier analysis identified approximately 110 million unique TCR beta sequences in 150 million to 200 million T cells.

Whole-study findings and limits: In a later analysis, V- and J-gene trimming of beta chains associated with a DCLRE1C missense variant, replicated independently. The authors listed around 150 TCR beta chains as cytomegalovirus-associated. Previous analysis showed most TCR beta V segments were productive about 90% or about 30% of the time.

This chain uses TRBV7-9 with TRBJ2-3; 15 bases align to TRBD2. This sequence originates from a male donor in good health and CMV-seropositive. The specimen was PBMCs. The CDR3 DNA reads as TGTGCCAGCAGCCTCGGACTAGCGGGAGGGCCTCGGGCAGATACGCAGTATTTT. Translating it yields CASSLGLAGGPRADTQYF. Filled out from reference TRBV7-9 and TRBJ2-3, the complete variable domain reads DTGVSQNPRHKITKRGQNVTFRCDPISEHNRLYWYRQTLGQGPEFLTYFQNEAQLEKSRLLSDRFSAERPKGSFSTLEIQRTEQGDSAMYLCASSLGLAGGPRADTQYFGPGTRLTVL.